This is a list of T cell receptor beta chains from one sample in a study of control samples from healthy donors and cancer patients. Clones were sequenced by immunoSEQ multiplex PCR, and TCRdb holds only the in-frame ones, with some missing. The table has more than 75,000 clones, approximately 90% seen once. Sample: PBMCs. The receptors stem from a woman in her sixties or seventies with head and neck cancer. The CDR3 runs from the conserved cysteine through the conserved F or W. The D gene is left open where the match is weak. Expanded clones get a size class; other rows say once, few or many, or leave the size out.

v_call: TRBV20-1
clone_size: NA
j_call: TRBJ2-3
d_call: TRBD2
cdr3_nt: TGCAGTGCTAGTCCGGGGAGGGGAGATACGCAGTATTTT
cdr3_aa: CSASPGRGDTQYF

v_call: TRBV7-2
clone_size: NA
j_call: TRBJ1-6
d_call: TRBD1
cdr3_nt: TGTGCCAGCAGCCAACAGGGGTATAATTCACCCCTCCACTTT
cdr3_aa: CASSQQGYNSPLHF

v_call: TRBV15
clone_size: NA
j_call: TRBJ2-3
d_call: NA
cdr3_nt: TGTGCCACCAGCAGAAGATCAGGGGCCACCACAGATACGCAGTATTTT
cdr3_aa: CATSRRSGATTDTQYF

v_call: TRBV30
clone_size: NA
j_call: TRBJ2-3
d_call: NA
cdr3_nt: TGTGCCTGGAGTCGGGCGGGAAGCACAGATACGCAGTATTTT
cdr3_aa: CAWSRAGSTDTQYF

v_call: TRBV19
clone_size: NA
j_call: TRBJ2-1
d_call: TRBD2
cdr3_nt: TGTGCCAGTAGTATAGATGGTTTGGTGGGAGGGGCAGCCGGTTCCTACAATGAGCAGTTCTTC
cdr3_aa: CASSIDGLVGGAAGSYNEQFF

v_call: TRBV9
clone_size: NA
j_call: TRBJ2-1
d_call: TRBD1
cdr3_nt: TGTGCCAGCAGCGGACAGGGCCTCTCCTACAATGAGCAGTTCTTC
cdr3_aa: CASSGQGLSYNEQFF

v_call: TRBV5-4
clone_size: NA
j_call: TRBJ2-1
d_call: NA
cdr3_nt: TGTGCCAGCAGCTATATTAGCAATGAGCAGTTCTTC
cdr3_aa: CASSYISNEQFF

v_call: TRBV3-1/TRBV3-2
clone_size: NA
j_call: TRBJ1-5
d_call: TRBD1
cdr3_nt: TGTGCCAGCAGCCAGGACAGGGGAACTCAGCCCCAGCATTTT
cdr3_aa: CASSQDRGTQPQHF

v_call: TRBV12-3/TRBV12-4
clone_size: NA
j_call: TRBJ2-2
d_call: NA
cdr3_nt: TGTGCCAGCAGTTTACAGACTACCGGGGAGCTGTTTTTT
cdr3_aa: CASSLQTTGELFF

v_call: TRBV19
clone_size: NA
j_call: TRBJ1-2
d_call: NA
cdr3_nt: TGTGCCAGTAGTGGCCCCTCAGCTAACTATGGCTACACCTTC
cdr3_aa: CASSGPSANYGYTF

v_call: TRBV6-5
clone_size: NA
j_call: TRBJ2-5
d_call: NA
cdr3_nt: TGTGCCAGCAGATCGGTTCAAGAGACCCAGTACTTC
cdr3_aa: CASRSVQETQYF

v_call: TRBV7-2
clone_size: NA
j_call: TRBJ2-1
d_call: NA
cdr3_nt: TGTGCCAGCAGCTTACCCGGGGGTGGAAATGAGCAGTTCTTC
cdr3_aa: CASSLPGGGNEQFF

v_call: TRBV5-1
clone_size: NA
j_call: TRBJ1-5
d_call: TRBD1
cdr3_nt: TGCGCCAGCAGCTTGGATTCGGGACAGGGAGACCAGCCCCAGCATTTT
cdr3_aa: CASSLDSGQGDQPQHF

v_call: TRBV9
clone_size: NA
j_call: TRBJ2-3
d_call: NA
cdr3_nt: TGTGCCAGCAGCACATCTAGGGGGGGGCCCATCACAGATACGCAGTATTTT
cdr3_aa: CASSTSRGGPITDTQYF

v_call: TRBV5-6
clone_size: NA
j_call: TRBJ2-5
d_call: TRBD1
cdr3_nt: TGTGCCAGCAGCCTGGGACAGACGTCCGGGACCCAGTACTTC
cdr3_aa: CASSLGQTSGTQYF

v_call: TRBV30
clone_size: NA
j_call: TRBJ1-5
d_call: NA
cdr3_nt: TGTGCCTGGGACGGGGCCGGGCCGAATCAGCCCCAGCATTTT
cdr3_aa: CAWDGAGPNQPQHF

v_call: TRBV9
clone_size: NA
j_call: TRBJ2-2
d_call: TRBD1
cdr3_nt: TGTGCCAGCAGCCCCCTCGCCAGGGACAGGGCTACCGGGGAGCTGTTTTTT
cdr3_aa: CASSPLARDRATGELFF

v_call: TRBV7-9
clone_size: NA
j_call: TRBJ2-1
d_call: TRBD2
cdr3_nt: TGTGCCAGCAGCCCAAACCGGGGACTAGCGGGATACAATGAGCAGTTCTTC
cdr3_aa: CASSPNRGLAGYNEQFF

v_call: TRBV20-1
clone_size: once
j_call: TRBJ2-5
d_call: NA
cdr3_nt: TGCAGTGCTAGTTTCCGGGACGGAGGCGGGGAGACCCAGTACTTC
cdr3_aa: CSASFRDGGGETQYF

v_call: TRBV3-1/TRBV3-2
clone_size: NA
j_call: TRBJ2-3
d_call: TRBD2
cdr3_nt: TGTGCCAGCACCGAGACTAGCGGGGTTTTAGATACGCAGTATTTT
cdr3_aa: CASTETSGVLDTQYF

v_call: TRBV10-1
clone_size: NA
j_call: TRBJ2-2
d_call: TRBD2
cdr3_nt: TGCGCCAGCAGCCGACTAGCGGGGGCGAACACCGGGGAGCTGTTTTTT
cdr3_aa: CASSRLAGANTGELFF

v_call: TRBV5-4
clone_size: NA
j_call: TRBJ2-2
d_call: NA
cdr3_nt: TGTGTCAGCAGCGGCCCGCGGACTACTGGCACCGGGGAGCTGTTTTTT
cdr3_aa: CVSSGPRTTGTGELFF

v_call: TRBV2
clone_size: few
j_call: TRBJ1-1
d_call: NA
cdr3_nt: TGTGCCAGCAGTGGTATAGGACAGTACCCTGAAGCTTTCTTT
cdr3_aa: CASSGIGQYPEAFF

v_call: TRBV9
clone_size: NA
j_call: TRBJ1-6
d_call: TRBD1
cdr3_nt: TGTGCCAGCAGCCTATTCCCGGGACAGAGCTCCTATAATTCACCCCTCCACTTT
cdr3_aa: CASSLFPGQSSYNSPLHF

v_call: TRBV27
clone_size: NA
j_call: TRBJ2-7
d_call: TRBD1
cdr3_nt: TGTGCCAGCAGTTTCACTTTCGGGACAGGATTCTACGAGCAGTACTTC
cdr3_aa: CASSFTFGTGFYEQYF

v_call: TRBV28
clone_size: NA
j_call: TRBJ2-2
d_call: TRBD2
cdr3_nt: TGTGCCAGCAGTTTTCATTGGACTAGCGGGAGTAGTGGCACCGGGGAGCTGTTTTTT
cdr3_aa: CASSFHWTSGSSGTGELFF

v_call: TRBV30
clone_size: NA
j_call: TRBJ2-7
d_call: TRBD2
cdr3_nt: TGTGCCTGGAGTGTACGGACTAGCGGGAGGGTATACGAGCAGTACTTC
cdr3_aa: CAWSVRTSGRVYEQYF

v_call: TRBV5-1
clone_size: NA
j_call: TRBJ2-5
d_call: NA
cdr3_nt: TGCGCCAGCAGCTTGCGGGGGACCCCGGAGGAGACCCAGTACTTC
cdr3_aa: CASSLRGTPEETQYF

v_call: TRBV28
clone_size: NA
j_call: TRBJ1-6
d_call: NA
cdr3_nt: TGTGCCAGCAGTCTACCGGGACCGAACTATAATTCACCCCTCCACTTT
cdr3_aa: CASSLPGPNYNSPLHF

v_call: TRBV6-5
clone_size: NA
j_call: TRBJ2-1
d_call: TRBD2
cdr3_nt: TGTGCCAGCAGCCGCGGACTAGCGGGAGGCAATGAGCAGTTCTTC
cdr3_aa: CASSRGLAGGNEQFF

v_call: TRBV10-3
clone_size: NA
j_call: TRBJ2-7
d_call: TRBD2
cdr3_nt: TGTGCCATAGCCGGACTAGCGTACGAGCAGTACTTC
cdr3_aa: CAIAGLAYEQYF

v_call: TRBV4-1
clone_size: NA
j_call: TRBJ2-2
d_call: NA
cdr3_nt: TGCGCCAGCAGCCGAACCGGGAACATAAACACCGGGGAGCTGTTTTTT
cdr3_aa: CASSRTGNINTGELFF

v_call: TRBV7-9
clone_size: NA
j_call: TRBJ2-1
d_call: TRBD1
cdr3_nt: TGTGCCAGCAGCTTCACGACAGGGGGCTCCTACAATGAGCAGTTCTTC
cdr3_aa: CASSFTTGGSYNEQFF

v_call: TRBV18
clone_size: few
j_call: TRBJ1-3
d_call: TRBD1
cdr3_nt: TGTGCCAGCTCTCCGACAGGGACTAAACGCTCTGGAAACACCATATATTTT
cdr3_aa: CASSPTGTKRSGNTIYF

v_call: TRBV21-1
clone_size: NA
j_call: TRBJ2-2
d_call: NA
cdr3_nt: TGTGCCAGCAGCAAAGGGCGACCAACCACCGGGGAGCTGTTTTTT
cdr3_aa: CASSKGRPTTGELFF

v_call: TRBV15
clone_size: NA
j_call: TRBJ2-7
d_call: NA
cdr3_nt: TGTGCCACCAGCAGAGATCTCCCCAGCGAGCAGTACTTC
cdr3_aa: CATSRDLPSEQYF

v_call: TRBV19
clone_size: NA
j_call: TRBJ2-1
d_call: TRBD2
cdr3_nt: TGTGCCACCTCAAGCGGGAGAGACAACAATGAGCAGTTCTTC
cdr3_aa: CATSSGRDNNEQFF

v_call: TRBV15
clone_size: NA
j_call: TRBJ2-1
d_call: NA
cdr3_nt: TGTGCCACCAGCAGAGATCGGCAGCTTGACAATGAGCAGTTCTTC
cdr3_aa: CATSRDRQLDNEQFF

v_call: TRBV28
clone_size: NA
j_call: TRBJ1-6
d_call: NA
cdr3_nt: TGTGCCAGCAGCCGACCCGGACGGAATTCACCCCTCCACTTT
cdr3_aa: CASSRPGRNSPLHF

v_call: TRBV2
clone_size: NA
j_call: TRBJ1-5
d_call: NA
cdr3_nt: TGTGCCAGCAGATACAGGGACTCGGGCAATCAGCCCCAGCATTTT
cdr3_aa: CASRYRDSGNQPQHF

v_call: TRBV5-1
clone_size: NA
j_call: TRBJ2-2
d_call: NA
cdr3_nt: TGCGCCAGCAACTTGAGGTCCGCGAACACCGGGGAGCTGTTTTTT
cdr3_aa: CASNLRSANTGELFF